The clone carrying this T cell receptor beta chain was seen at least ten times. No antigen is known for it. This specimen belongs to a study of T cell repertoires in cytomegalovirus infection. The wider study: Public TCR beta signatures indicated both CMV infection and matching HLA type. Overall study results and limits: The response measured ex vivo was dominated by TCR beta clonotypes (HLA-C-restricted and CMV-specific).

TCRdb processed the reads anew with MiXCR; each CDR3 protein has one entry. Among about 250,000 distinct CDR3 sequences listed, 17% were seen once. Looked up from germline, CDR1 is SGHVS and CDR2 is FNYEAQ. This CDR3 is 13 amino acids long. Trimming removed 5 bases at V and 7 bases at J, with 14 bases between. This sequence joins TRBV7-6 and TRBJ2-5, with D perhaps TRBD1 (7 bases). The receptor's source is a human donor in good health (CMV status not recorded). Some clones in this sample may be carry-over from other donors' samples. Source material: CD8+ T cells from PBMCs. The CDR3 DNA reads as TGTGCCAGCAGCCCGGAGGGACAGACGACCCAGTACTTC. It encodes CASSPEGQTTQYF.